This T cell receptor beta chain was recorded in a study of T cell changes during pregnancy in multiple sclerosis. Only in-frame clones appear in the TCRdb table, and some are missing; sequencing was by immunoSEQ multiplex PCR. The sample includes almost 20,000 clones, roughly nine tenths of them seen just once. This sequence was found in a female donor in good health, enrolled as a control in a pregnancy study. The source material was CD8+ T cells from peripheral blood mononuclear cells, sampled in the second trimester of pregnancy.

The CDR3 reads CASSSGQGSYEQYF. CDR3 coding DNA: TGTGCCAGCAGCTCTGGACAGGGGAGCTACGAGCAGTACTTC. This rearrangement joins TRBV5-6 to TRBJ2-7, with 9 bases aligning to TRBD1. Trimming cost V 3 bases and J 3 bases; bases outside gene matches: 4. This CDR3 contains 14 residues. The germline CDR1 and CDR2 sequences are SGHDT and YYEEEE.